This entry lists 3 T cell receptor beta chains sequenced from one sample in a study of blood T cell repertoires in COVID-19. Libraries were prepared by immunoSEQ multiplex PCR; TCRdb keeps only in-frame clonotypes and omits some of them. The sample contains approximately 160,000 clones, roughly 88% of which appear only once. The sample comprised peripheral blood. The receptors were sampled from a woman older than 75 with active or convalescent COVID-19.

CDR3 sequence: CASSQDPGDRWTGGHEQYF. The CDR3 bases are TGTGCCAGCAGCCAAGACCCCGGCGACCGGTGGACAGGGGGCCACGAGCAGTACTTC. The rearrangement uses TRBV3-1 (or the pseudogene TRBV3-2) and TRBJ2-7; 11 bases line up with TRBD1. With V trimmed by 0 bases and J by 5 bases, 15 bases remained unmatched. This CDR3 spans 19 amino acids. CDR1 and CDR2 (germline): LGHDT, YNNKEL (reference sequence).

V is TRBV18 and J is TRBJ1-6; D is undetermined. The ends were cut back, 3 bases at V and 0 bases at J, with 6 bases in the middle. The CDR3 sequence is 15 residues long. Germline values: CDR1 KGHSH, CDR2 LQKENI. The CDR3 sequence is CASSPASSYNSPLHF. The CDR3 DNA sequence: TGTGCCAGCTCACCCGCGAGCTCCTATAATTCACCCCTCCACTTT.

The chain uses TRBV25-1 and TRBJ1-4; D uncertain. V lost 2 bases and J 6 bases, leaving 10 bases between the germline ends. CDR1 is MGHDK, CDR2 SYGVNS, per germline. The CDR3 length is 14 residues. The CDR3 here is CASSEGFEDEKLFF. The CDR3 DNA sequence: TGTGCCAGCAGTGAAGGGTTCGAGGATGAAAAACTGTTTTTT.